This T cell receptor beta chain appears in the sequencing data of a study of technical replicates of blood from several donors. This CDR3 spans 15 amino acids. Germline V gene data show CDR1 as MNHNY and CDR2 as SVGAGI (reference sequence). Trimming took off 0 bases at V and 4 bases at J, with 10 bases between the two ends. Sequenced by immunoSEQ multiplex PCR; TCRdb stores in-frame clones only, minus some. The sample yields some 49,000 clones, around 90% seen once. This TCR derives from a human donor in good health. Some clones in this sample may be carry-over from other donors' samples. This chain joins TRBV6-6 and TRBJ2-1; no definite D call. Sample: PBMCs. The CDR3 spells CASSYSSTLYNEQFF. DNA for the CDR3: TGTGCCAGCAGTTACTCGAGCACCCTATACAATGAGCAGTTCTTC.